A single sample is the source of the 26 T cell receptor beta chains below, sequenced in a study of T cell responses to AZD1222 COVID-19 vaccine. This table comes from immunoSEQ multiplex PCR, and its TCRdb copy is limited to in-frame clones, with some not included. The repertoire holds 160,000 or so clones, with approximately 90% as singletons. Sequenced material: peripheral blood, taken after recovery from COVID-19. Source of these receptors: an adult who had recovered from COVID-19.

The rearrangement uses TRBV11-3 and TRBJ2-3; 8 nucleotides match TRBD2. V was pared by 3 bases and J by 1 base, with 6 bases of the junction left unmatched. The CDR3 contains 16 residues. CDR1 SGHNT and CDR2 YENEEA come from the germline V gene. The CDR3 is CASSFGSGAGTDTQYF. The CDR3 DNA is TGTGCCAGCAGCTTTGGTAGCGGGGCCGGCACAGATACGCAGTATTTT.

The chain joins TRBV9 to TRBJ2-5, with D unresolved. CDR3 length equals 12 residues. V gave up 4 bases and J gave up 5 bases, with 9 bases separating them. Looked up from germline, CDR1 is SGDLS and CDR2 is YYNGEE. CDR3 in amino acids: CASSPQEETQYF. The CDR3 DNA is TGTGCCAGCAGCCCCCAAGAGGAGACCCAGTACTTC.

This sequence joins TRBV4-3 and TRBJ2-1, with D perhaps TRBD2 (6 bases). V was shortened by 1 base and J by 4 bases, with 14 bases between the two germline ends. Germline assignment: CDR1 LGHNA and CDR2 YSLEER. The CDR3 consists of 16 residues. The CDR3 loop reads CASSQGGLRVYNEQFF. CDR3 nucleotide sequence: TGCGCCAGCAGCCAAGGGGGACTGCGGGTGTACAATGAGCAGTTCTTC.

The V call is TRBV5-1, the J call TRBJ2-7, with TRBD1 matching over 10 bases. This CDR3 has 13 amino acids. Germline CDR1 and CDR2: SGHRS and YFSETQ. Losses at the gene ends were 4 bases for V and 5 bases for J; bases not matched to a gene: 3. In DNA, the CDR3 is TGCGCCAGCAGCGGACAGGGGGGCGACGAGCAGTACTTC. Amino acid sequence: CASSGQGGDEQYF.

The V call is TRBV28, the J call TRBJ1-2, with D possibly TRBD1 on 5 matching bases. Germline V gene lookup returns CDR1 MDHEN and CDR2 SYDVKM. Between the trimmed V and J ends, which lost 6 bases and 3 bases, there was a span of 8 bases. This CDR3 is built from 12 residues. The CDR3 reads CASSQGHYGYTF. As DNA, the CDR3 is TGTGCCAGCAGCCAGGGACACTATGGCTACACCTTC.

This chain's CDR3 is CASSLILSVGDTQYF. In DNA, the CDR3 is TGTGCCAGCAGTTTAATTTTGTCTGTCGGGGATACGCAGTATTTT. This chain joins TRBV28 and TRBJ2-3; unclear D gene. Trimming left V 2 bases short and J 6 bases short, with 15 bases between. Looked up from germline, CDR1 is MDHEN and CDR2 is SYDVKM. CDR3 length: 15 residues.

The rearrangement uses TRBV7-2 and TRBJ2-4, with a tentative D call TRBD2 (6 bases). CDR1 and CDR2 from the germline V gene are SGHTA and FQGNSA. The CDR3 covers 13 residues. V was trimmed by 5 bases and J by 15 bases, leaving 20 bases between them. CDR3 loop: CASSPAGRGIVYF. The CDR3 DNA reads TGTGCCAGCAGCCCTGCGGGACGAGGGATAGTGTACTTC.

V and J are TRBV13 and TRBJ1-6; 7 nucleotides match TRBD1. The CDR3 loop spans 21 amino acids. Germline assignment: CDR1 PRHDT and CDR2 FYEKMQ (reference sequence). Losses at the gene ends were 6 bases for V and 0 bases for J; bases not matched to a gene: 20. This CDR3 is CASSIPRQGSRFSSYNSPLHF. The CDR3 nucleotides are TGTGCCAGCAGTATTCCTAGACAGGGCTCAAGATTTAGCTCCTATAATTCACCCCTCCACTTT.

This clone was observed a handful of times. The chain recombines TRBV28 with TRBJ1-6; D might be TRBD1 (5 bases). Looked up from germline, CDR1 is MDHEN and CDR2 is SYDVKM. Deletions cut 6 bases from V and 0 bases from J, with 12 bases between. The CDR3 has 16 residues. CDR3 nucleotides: TGTGCCAGCAGCCACGGGGGGAGCTCCTATAATTCACCCCTCCACTTT. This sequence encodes CASSHGGSSYNSPLHF.

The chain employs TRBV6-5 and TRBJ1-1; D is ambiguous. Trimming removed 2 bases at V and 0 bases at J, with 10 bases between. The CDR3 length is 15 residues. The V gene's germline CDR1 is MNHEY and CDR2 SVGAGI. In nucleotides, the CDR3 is TGTGCCAGCAGTTACGATCGCCGAGTGAACACTGAAGCTTTCTTT. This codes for CASSYDRRVNTEAFF.

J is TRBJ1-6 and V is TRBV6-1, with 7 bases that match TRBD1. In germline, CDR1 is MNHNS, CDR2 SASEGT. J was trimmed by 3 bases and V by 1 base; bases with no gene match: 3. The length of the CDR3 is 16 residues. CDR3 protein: CASSEEGQLYNSPLHF. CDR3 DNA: TGTGCCAGCAGTGAAGAGGGACAGCTCTATAATTCACCCCTCCACTTT.

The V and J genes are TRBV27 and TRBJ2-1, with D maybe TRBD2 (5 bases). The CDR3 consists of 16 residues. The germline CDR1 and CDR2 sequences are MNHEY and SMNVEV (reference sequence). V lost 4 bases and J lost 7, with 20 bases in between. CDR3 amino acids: CASSYNPIAGRNEQFF. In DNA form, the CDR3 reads TGTGCCAGCAGTTACAACCCCATCGCGGGTAGGAATGAGCAGTTCTTC.

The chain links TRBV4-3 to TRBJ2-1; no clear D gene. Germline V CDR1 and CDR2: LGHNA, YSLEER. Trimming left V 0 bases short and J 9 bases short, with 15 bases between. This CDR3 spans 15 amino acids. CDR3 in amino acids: CASSQDVPLRSEQFF. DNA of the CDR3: TGCGCCAGCAGCCAAGATGTTCCCCTCCGGAGTGAGCAGTTCTTC.

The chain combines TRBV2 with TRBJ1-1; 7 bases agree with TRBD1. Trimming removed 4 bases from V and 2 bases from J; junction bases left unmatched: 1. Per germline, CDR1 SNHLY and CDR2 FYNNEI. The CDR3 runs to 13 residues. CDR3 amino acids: CASSGDSNTEAFF. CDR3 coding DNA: TGTGCCAGCAGTGGGGACAGTAACACTGAAGCTTTCTTT.

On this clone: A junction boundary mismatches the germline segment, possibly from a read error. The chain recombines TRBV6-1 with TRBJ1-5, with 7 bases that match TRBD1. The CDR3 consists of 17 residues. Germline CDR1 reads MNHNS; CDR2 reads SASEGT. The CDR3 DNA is TGTGCCAGCAGTGGGGGGACAGTTCCGCGGGGAAATCAGTCCCAGCATTTT. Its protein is CASSGGTVPRGNQSQHF.

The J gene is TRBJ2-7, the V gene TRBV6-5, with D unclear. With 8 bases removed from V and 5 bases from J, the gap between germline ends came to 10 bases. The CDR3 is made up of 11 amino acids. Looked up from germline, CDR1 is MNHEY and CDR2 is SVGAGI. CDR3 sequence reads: CASRALHEQYF. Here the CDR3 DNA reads TGTGCCAGCCGGGCTTTGCACGAGCAGTACTTC.

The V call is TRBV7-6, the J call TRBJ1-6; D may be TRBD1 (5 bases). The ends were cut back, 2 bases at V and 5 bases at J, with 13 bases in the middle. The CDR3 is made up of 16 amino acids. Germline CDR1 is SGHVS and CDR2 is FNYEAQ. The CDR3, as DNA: TGTGCCAGCAGCTTAATGAGGGGAGGACATAATTCACCCCTCCACTTT. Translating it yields CASSLMRGGHNSPLHF.

DNA of the CDR3: TGTGCCAGCTCATCGAGCGGGGCGGTGGATGGGGAGCTGTTTTTT. Translated, it gives CASSSSGAVDGELFF. The genes are TRBV18 and TRBJ2-2; 7 bases line up with TRBD2. V was clipped by 5 bases and J by 8 bases; unmatched bases: 11. The CDR3 sequence is 15 residues long. CDR1 and CDR2 (germline): KGHSH, LQKENI. Combining the CDR3 with reference TRBV18 and TRBJ2-2 gives the whole variable domain NAGVMQNPRHLVRRRGQEARLRCSPMKGHSHVYWYRQLPEEGLKFMVYLQKENIIDESGMPKERFSAEFPKEGPSILRIQQVVRGDSAAYFCASSSSGAVDGELFFGEGSRLTVL.

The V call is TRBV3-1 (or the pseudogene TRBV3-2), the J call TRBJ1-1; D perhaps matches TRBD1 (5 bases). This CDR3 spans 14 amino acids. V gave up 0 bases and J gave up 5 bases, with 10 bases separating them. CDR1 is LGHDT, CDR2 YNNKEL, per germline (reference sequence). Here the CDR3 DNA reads TGTGCCAGCAGCCAAGATCTGCAGGGTACTGAAGCTTTCTTT. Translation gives CASSQDLQGTEAFF.

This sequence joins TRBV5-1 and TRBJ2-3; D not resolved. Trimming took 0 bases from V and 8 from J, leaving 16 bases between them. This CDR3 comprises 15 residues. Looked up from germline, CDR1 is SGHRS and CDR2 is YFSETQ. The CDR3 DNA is TGCGCCAGCAGCTTGGCCCAGGCTCCCCTCTCTACGCAGTATTTT. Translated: CASSLAQAPLSTQYF.

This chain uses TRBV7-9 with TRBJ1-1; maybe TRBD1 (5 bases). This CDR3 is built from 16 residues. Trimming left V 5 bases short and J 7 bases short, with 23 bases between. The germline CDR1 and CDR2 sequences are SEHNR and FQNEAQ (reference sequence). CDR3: CASSPPKGRQTLEAFF. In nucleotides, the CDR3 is TGTGCCAGCAGCCCCCCTAAGGGTCGACAGACGCTTGAAGCTTTCTTT.

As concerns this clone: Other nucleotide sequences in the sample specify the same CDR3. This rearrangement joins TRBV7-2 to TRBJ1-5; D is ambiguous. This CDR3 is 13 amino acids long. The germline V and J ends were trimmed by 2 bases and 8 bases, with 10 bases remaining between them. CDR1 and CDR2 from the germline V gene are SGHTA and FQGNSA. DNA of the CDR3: TGTGCCAGCAGCTTAAGTTTGGGAGAGCCCCAGCATTTT. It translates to CASSLSLGEPQHF. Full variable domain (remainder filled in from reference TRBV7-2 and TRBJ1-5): GAGVSQSPSNKVTEKGKDVELRCDPISGHTALYWYRQSLGQGLEFLIYFQGNSAPDKSGLPSDRFSAERTGGSVSTLTIQRTQQEDSAVYLCASSLSLGEPQHFGDGTRLSIL.

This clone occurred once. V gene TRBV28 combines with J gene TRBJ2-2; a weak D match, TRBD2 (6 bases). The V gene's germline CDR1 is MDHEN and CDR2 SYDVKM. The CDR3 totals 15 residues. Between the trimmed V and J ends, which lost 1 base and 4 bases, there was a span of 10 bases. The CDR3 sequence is CASSLLGGGTGELFF. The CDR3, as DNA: TGTGCCAGCAGTTTATTGGGGGGAGGCACCGGGGAGCTGTTTTTT.

The DNA for the CDR3 is TGTGCCAGCAGCCAAGAACCCACAGGCTACTACGAGCAGTACTTC. Translation gives CASSQEPTGYYEQYF. This chain uses TRBV3-1 (or the pseudogene TRBV3-2) with TRBJ2-7; tentatively, D is TRBD1 (5 bases). This CDR3 is built from 15 residues. Trimming stripped 0 bases from V and 3 bases from J, with 12 bases between. Germline V CDR1 and CDR2: LGHDT, YNNKEL (reference sequence).

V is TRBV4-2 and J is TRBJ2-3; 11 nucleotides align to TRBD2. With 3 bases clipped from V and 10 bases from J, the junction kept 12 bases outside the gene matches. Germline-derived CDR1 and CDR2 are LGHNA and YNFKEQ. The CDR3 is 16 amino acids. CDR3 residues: CASSQPLAGGHDAQYF. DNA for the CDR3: TGTGCCAGCAGCCAGCCGCTAGCGGGGGGCCACGATGCGCAGTATTTT.

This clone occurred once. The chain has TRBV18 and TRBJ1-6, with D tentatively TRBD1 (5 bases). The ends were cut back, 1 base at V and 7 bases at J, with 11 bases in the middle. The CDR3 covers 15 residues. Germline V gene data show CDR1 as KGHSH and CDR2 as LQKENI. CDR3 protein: CASSPRQGGNSPLHF. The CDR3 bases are TGTGCCAGCTCACCACGCCAGGGAGGCAATTCACCCCTCCACTTT.